A single sample is the source of the 2 T cell receptor beta chains below, sequenced in a study of vaccination effects on CD4 cells after COVID-19. No antigens are known for them. Repertoires were generated with immunoSEQ multiplex PCR, while TCRdb's copy carries only in-frame clones and drops some. This table holds 25,000 or so clones, 70% to 75% found once. Antigen-specific CD4+ T cells were first expanded with viral peptide pools by the ViraFEST assay and only then sequenced. The authors isolated CD4+ T cells after more than eight days of culture. Two-dose vaccination with either BNT162b2 or mRNA-1273 was given to the participants. The starting material was CD4+ T cells from PBMCs cultured with SARS-CoV-2 spike peptides, obtained after COVID-19 vaccination. The receptors derive from a human donor who received a COVID-19 vaccine.

This chain uses TRBV15 with TRBJ1-1; TRBD1 is a possible D gene (5 bases). Between the trimmed V and J ends, which lost 0 bases and 0 bases, there was a span of 11 bases. The CDR3 contains 16 residues. Germline CDR1 and CDR2: LNHNV and YYDKDF (reference sequence). CDR3: CATSRETGRMNTEAFF. The DNA for the CDR3 is TGTGCCACCAGCAGAGAGACGGGACGGATGAACACTGAAGCTTTCTTT.

The chain carries TRBV11-2 and TRBJ2-4; D remains unclear. The V end was cut by 1 base, the J end by 0 bases, with 4 bases between. Germline V gives CDR1 SGHAT, CDR2 FQNNGV. The CDR3 totals 14 residues. The CDR3 nucleotides read TGTGCCAGCAGCTTAGCACTAGCCAAAAACATTCAGTACTTC. Protein product: CASSLALAKNIQYF.